A selection of T cell receptor beta chains follows, all from one sample in a study of molecular identifiers for immune sequencing clone quantification. In TCRdb, the PCR reads were re-called with MiXCR into one record per CDR3 protein. The sample has hundreds of thousands of distinct CDR3 sequences, nearly 20% seen once. The sample was naive CD8+ T cells from blood, with Jurkat cell RNA spiked in. The origin of the receptors is a human donor in good health. Some libraries in this study had Jurkat cell RNA spiked in. Each CDR3 is given without its conserved first and last residue.

V gene	CDR3 protein
TRBV10-3	AISESRGVNQPQH
TRBV28	ASSLLRGAETQY
TRBV11-2	ASSLVGQPQETQY
TRBV7-6	ASSLAFTRTGEKLF
TRBV12-3/TRBV12-4	ASSGLGQIEAF
TRBV27	ASSGQGARGQY
TRBV4-1	ASSNGPGANVLT
TRBV5-1	ASSLDLAGAGTGELF
TRBV4-1	ASSQVGDATYEQY
TRBV29-1	SVERGTQQETQY
TRBV4-3	ASSQDRGGGYEQY
TRBV9	ASSGDGYNEQF
TRBV4-1	ASSQEQGAGEQY
TRBV7-9	ASSRDRRPYEQY
TRBV3-1	ASSHPDRSQF
TRBV4-3	ASSQADGYEQY
TRBV10-3	AISESIKQTTGELF
TRBV3-1	ASSQGTSNTGELF
TRBV4-3	ASSQESAGPYEQY
TRBV7-9	ASSTSEQAF
TRBV14	ASSFEGLTDTQY
TRBV24-1	ARIGGLQGRALH
TRBV7-3	ASSKTAGELF
TRBV27	ASSLGLRGPGEAF
TRBV11-2	ASSPRQYEKLF